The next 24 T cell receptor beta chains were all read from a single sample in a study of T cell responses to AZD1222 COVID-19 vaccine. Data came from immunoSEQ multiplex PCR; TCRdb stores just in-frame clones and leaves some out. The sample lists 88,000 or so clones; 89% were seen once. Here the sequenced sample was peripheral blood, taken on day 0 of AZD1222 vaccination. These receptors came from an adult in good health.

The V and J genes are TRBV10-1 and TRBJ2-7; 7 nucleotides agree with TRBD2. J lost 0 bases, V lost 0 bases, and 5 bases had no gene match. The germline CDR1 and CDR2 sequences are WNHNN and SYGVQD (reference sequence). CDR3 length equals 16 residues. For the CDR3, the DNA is TGCGCCAGCAGTGAGTCGGGCGGGAGTTACTCCTACGAGCAGTACTTC. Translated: CASSESGGSYSYEQYF.

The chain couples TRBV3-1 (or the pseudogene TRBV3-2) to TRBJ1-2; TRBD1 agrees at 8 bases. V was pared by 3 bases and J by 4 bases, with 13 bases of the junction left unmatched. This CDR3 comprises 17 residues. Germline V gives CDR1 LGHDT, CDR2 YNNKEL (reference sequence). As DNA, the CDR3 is TGTGCCAGCAGCCACGGTCGGTACCGGACAGGGACCTATGGCTACACCTTC. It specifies CASSHGRYRTGTYGYTF.

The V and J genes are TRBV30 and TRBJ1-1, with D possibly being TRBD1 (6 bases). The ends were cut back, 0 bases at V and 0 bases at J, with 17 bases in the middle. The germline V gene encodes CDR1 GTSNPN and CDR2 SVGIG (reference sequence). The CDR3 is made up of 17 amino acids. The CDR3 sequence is CAWSVGQLLLLNTEAFF. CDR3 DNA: TGTGCCTGGAGTGTCGGACAGCTTCTTCTCCTGAACACTGAAGCTTTCTTT.

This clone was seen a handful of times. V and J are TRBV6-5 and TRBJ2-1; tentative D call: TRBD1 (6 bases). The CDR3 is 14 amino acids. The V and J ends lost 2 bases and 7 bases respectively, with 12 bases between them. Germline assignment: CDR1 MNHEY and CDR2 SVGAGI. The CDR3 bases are TGTGCCAGCAGTTACGCGACAGGTGCTAATGAGCAGTTCTTC. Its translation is CASSYATGANEQFF.

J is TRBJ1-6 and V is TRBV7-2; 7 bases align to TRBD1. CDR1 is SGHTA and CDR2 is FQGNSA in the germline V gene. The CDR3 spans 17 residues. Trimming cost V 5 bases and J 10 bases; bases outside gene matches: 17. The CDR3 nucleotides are TGTGCCAGCAGCCCACGAGGGGGCGGACTCTCGGGGTCACCCCTCCACTTT. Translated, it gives CASSPRGGGLSGSPLHF. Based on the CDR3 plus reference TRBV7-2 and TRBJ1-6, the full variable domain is GAGVSQSPSNKVTEKGKDVELRCDPISGHTALYWYRQSLGQGLEFLIYFQGNSAPDKSGLPSDRFSAERTGGSVSTLTIQRTQQEDSAVYLCASSPRGGGLSGSPLHFGNGTRLTVT.

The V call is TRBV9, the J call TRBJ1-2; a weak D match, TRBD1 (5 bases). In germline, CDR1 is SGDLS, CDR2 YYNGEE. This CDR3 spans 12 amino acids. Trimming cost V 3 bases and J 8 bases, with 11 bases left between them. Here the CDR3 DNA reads TGTGCCAGCAGCGCCTCGGGACTAGGCTACACCTTC. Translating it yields CASSASGLGYTF.

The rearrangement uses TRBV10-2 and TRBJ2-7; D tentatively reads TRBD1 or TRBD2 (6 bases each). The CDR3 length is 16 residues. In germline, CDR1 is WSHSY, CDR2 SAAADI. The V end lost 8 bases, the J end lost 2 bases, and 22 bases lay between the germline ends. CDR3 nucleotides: TGCGCCAGCTGGGGGGCTTGGGGGGCCAGCGCCTACGAGCAGTACTTC. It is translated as CASWGAWGASAYEQYF.

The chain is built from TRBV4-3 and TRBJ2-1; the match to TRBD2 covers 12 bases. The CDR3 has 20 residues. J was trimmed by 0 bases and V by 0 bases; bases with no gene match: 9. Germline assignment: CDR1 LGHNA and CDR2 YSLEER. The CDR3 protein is CASSQDPTSGGPSSYNEQFF. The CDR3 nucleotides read TGCGCCAGCAGCCAAGATCCGACTAGCGGGGGCCCTAGCTCCTACAATGAGCAGTTCTTC.

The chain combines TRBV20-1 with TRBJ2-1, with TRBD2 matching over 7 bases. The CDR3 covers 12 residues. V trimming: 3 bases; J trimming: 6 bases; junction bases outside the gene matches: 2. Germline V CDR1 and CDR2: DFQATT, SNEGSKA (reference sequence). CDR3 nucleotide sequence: TGCAGTGCTAGTGGACTAGTCAATGAGCAGTTCTTC. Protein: CSASGLVNEQFF.

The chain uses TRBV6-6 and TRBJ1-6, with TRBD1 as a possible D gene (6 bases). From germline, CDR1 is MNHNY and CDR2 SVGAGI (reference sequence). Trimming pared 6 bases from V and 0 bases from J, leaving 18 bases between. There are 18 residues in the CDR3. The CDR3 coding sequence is TGTGCCAGCAGCCGACAGAGACAGGCGAGCTCCTATAATTCACCCCTCCACTTT. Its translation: CASSRQRQASSYNSPLHF.

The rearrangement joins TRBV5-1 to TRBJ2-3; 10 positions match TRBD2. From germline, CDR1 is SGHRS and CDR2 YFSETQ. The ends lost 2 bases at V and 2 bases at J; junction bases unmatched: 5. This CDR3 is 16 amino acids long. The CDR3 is CASSLQLAGLTDTQYF. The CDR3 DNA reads TGCGCCAGCAGCTTACAACTAGCGGGACTCACAGATACGCAGTATTTT.

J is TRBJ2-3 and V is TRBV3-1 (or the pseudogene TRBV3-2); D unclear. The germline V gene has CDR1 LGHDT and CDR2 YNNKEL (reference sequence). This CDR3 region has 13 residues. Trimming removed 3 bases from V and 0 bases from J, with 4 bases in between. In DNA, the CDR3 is TGTGCCAGCAGCCAGGATAGCACAGATACGCAGTATTTT. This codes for CASSQDSTDTQYF.

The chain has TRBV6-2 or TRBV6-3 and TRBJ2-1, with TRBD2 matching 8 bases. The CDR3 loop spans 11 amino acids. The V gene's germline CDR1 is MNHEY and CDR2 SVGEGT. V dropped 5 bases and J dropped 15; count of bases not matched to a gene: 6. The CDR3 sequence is CASSEGTRTFF. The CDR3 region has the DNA TGTGCCAGCAGTGAGGGGACTAGGACGTTCTTC.

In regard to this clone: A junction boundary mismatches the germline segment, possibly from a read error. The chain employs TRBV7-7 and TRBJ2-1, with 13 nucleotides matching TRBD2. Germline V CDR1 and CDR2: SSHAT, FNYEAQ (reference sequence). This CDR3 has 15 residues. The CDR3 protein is CASSSRLAGGNEQFF. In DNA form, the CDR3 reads TGTGCTAGCAGCTCCAGACTAGCGGGGGGCAATGAGCAGTTCTTC.

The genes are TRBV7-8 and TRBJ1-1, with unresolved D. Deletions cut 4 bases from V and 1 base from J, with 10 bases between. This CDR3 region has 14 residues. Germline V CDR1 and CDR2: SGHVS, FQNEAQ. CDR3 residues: CASSSMSWNTEAFF. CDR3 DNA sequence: TGTGCCAGCAGCTCCATGAGCTGGAACACTGAAGCTTTCTTT. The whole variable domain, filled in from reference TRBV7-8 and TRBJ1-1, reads GAGVSQSPRYKVAKRGQDVALRCDPISGHVSLFWYQQALGQGPEFLTYFQNEAQLDKSGLPSDRFFAERPEGSVSTLKIQRTQQEDSAVYLCASSSMSWNTEAFFGQGTRLTVV.

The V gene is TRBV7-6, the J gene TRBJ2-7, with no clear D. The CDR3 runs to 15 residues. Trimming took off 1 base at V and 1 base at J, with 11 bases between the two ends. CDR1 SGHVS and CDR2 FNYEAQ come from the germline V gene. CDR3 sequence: CASSLGSVRSYEQYF. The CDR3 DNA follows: TGTGCCAGCAGCTTAGGGAGCGTTCGGTCCTACGAGCAGTACTTC.

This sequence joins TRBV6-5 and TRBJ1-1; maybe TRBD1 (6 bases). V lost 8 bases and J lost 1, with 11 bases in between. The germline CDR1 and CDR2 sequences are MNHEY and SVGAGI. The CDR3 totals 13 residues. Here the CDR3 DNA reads TGTGCCAGCCGGGACACTAAGAACACTGAAGCTTTCTTT. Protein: CASRDTKNTEAFF.

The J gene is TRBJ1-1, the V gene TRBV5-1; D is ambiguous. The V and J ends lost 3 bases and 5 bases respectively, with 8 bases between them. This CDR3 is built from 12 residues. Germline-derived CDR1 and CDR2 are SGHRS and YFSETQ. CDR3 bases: TGCGCCAGCAGCTCCCTGGGGACTGAAGCTTTCTTT. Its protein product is CASSSLGTEAFF. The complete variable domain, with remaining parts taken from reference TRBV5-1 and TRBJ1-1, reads KAGVTQTPRYLIKTRGQQVTLSCSPISGHRSVSWYQQTPGQGLQFLFEYFSETQRNKGNFPGRFSGRQFSNSRSEMNVSTLELGDSALYLCASSSLGTEAFFGQGTRLTVV.

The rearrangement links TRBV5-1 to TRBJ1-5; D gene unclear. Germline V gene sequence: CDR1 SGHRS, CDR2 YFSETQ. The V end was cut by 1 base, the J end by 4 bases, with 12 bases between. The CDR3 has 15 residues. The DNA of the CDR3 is TGCGCCAGCAGCTTGTTCGGCGAGGTGAATCAGCCCCAGCATTTT. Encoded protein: CASSLFGEVNQPQHF. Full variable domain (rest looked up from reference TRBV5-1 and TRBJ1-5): KAGVTQTPRYLIKTRGQQVTLSCSPISGHRSVSWYQQTPGQGLQFLFEYFSETQRNKGNFPGRFSGRQFSNSRSEMNVSTLELGDSALYLCASSLFGEVNQPQHFGDGTRLSIL.

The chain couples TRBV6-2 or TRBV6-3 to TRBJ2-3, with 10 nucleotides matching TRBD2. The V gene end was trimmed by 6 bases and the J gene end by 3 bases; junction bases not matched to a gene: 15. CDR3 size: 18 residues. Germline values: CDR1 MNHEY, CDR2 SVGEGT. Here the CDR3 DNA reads TGTGCCAGCAGCTCCCTTCTCTTGAGCGGGGGGGCGACAGATACGCAGTATTTT. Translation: CASSSLLLSGGATDTQYF.

The CDR3 is CASSDGGSGANVLTF. The CDR3 nucleotides are TGTGCCAGCAGTGACGGTGGCTCTGGGGCCAACGTCCTGACTTTC. The gene calls are TRBV6-1 and TRBJ2-6; D is undetermined. Germline values: CDR1 MNHNS, CDR2 SASEGT. The CDR3 totals 15 residues. Trimming took off 3 bases at V and 0 bases at J, with 6 bases between the two ends.

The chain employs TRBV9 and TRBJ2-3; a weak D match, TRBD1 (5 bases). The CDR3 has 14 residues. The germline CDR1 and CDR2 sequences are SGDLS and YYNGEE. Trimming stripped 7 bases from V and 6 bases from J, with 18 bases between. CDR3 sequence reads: CASAGRAPVDTQYF. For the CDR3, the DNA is TGTGCCAGCGCAGGCAGGGCCCCGGTGGATACGCAGTATTTT.

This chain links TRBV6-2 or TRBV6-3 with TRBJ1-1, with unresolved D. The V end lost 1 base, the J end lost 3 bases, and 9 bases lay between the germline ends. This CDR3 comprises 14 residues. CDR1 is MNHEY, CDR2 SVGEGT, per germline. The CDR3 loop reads CASSYYSLDTEAFF. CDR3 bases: TGTGCCAGCAGTTACTATAGCTTGGACACTGAAGCTTTCTTT.

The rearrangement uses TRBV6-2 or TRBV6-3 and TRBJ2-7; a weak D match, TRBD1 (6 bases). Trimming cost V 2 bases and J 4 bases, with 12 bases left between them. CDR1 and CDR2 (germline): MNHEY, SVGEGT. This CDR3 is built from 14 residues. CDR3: CASSYVAGEYEQYF. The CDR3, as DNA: TGTGCCAGCAGTTACGTGGCAGGGGAGTACGAGCAGTACTTC.